The present T cell receptor (beta chain) was sequenced within a study of CD8+CD57+ T cells in acquired aplastic anemia. Profiling that covered TCR beta VDJ and CDR3 relied on genomic DNA as its template. TCRdb processed the reads anew with MiXCR; each CDR3 protein has one entry. The sample consists of about 150,000 distinct CDR3 sequences, approximately 52% of them appearing once. The CDR3 contains 14 residues. The germline V gene has CDR1 SNHLY and CDR2 FYNNEI. V was clipped by 2 bases and J by 8 bases, with 12 bases between them. General study results and limits: The same twenty-nine CD8+ CDR3 sequences occurred in patients and in controls.

This clonotype was observed a few times. What it binds is not known. Sequenced patients had shown CD8+CD57+ cell expansion by flow cytometry. The sample was sorted CD4+, CD8+, or CD8+CD57+ T cells (not recorded which) from PBMCs. The gene calls are TRBV2 and TRBJ1-4; D is unresolved. The origin of this receptor is a human donor with aplastic anemia. As DNA, the CDR3 is TGTGCCAGCAGTGAACGGGCCTATCTAGAAAAACTGTTTTTT. Translation gives CASSERAYLEKLFF.